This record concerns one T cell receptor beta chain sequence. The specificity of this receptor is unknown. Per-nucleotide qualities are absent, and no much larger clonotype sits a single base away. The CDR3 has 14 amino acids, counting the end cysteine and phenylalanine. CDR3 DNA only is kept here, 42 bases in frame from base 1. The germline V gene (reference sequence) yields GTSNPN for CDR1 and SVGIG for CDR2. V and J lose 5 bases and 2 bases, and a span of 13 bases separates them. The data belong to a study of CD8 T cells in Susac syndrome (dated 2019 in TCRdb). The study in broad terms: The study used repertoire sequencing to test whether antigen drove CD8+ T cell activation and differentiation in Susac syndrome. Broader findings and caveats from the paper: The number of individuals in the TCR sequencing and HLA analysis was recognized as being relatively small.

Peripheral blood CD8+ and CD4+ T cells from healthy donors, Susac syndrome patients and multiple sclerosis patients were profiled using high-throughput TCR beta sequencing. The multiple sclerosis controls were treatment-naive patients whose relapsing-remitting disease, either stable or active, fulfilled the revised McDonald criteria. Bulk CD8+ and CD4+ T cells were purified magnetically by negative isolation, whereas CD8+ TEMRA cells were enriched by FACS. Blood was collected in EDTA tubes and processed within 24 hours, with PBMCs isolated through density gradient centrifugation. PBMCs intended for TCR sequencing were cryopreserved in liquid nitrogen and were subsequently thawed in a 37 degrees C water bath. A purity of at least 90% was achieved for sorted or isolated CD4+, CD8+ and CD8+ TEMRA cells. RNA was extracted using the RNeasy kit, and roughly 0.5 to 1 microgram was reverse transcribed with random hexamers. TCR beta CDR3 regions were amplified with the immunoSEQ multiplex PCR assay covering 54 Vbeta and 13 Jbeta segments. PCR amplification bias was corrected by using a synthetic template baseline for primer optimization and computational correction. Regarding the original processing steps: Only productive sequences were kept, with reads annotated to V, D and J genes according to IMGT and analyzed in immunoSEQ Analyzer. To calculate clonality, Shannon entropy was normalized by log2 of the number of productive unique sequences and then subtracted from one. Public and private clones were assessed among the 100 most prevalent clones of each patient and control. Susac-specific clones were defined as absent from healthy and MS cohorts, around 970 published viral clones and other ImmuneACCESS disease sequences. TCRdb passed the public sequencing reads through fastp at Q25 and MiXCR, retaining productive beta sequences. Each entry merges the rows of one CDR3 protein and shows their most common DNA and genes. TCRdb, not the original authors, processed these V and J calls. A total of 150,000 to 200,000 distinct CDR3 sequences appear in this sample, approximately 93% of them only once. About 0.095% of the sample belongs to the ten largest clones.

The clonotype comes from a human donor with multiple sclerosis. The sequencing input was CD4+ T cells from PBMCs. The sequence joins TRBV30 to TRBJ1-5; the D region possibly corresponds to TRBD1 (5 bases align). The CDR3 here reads CAWSEGLGNQPQHF. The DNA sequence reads TGTGCCTGGTCCGAGGGGTTGGGCAATCAGCCCCAGCATTTT.